This TCR beta chain was retrieved from a study of blood T cell repertoires in COVID-19. Study information: The United States, Italy and Spain provided the acute and convalescent COVID-19 samples. T cells, B-cell-depleted T cells, or PBMCs supplied cDNA or gDNA.

Seattle participants joined during active infection and were tracked over time. Germline V gene lookup returns CDR1 MNHEY and CDR2 SMNVEV (reference sequence). The CDR3 contains 15 residues. Germline trimming cut 3 bases from V and 2 bases from J; bases unmatched to any gene: 4. In the study's own analysis: Nucleated cell number was recorded as an estimate derived from reference gene primer amplification. Measured with immunoSEQ multiplex PCR; TCRdb has only the in-frame clones, and not every one. That table supplies the V and J calls and clone size; D and trimming were determined from the DNA. This sample has about 130,000 clones, with 81% found just once.

This clonotype was sampled from a man aged 25 to 40 with COVID-19, enrolled during active disease. The sample was peripheral blood. V gene TRBV27 combines with J gene TRBJ2-7, with TRBD1 matching 10 bases. CDR3 amino acids: CASSFGTGDPYEQYF. CDR3 in DNA: TGTGCCAGCAGTTTCGGGACAGGGGACCCCTACGAGCAGTACTTC.